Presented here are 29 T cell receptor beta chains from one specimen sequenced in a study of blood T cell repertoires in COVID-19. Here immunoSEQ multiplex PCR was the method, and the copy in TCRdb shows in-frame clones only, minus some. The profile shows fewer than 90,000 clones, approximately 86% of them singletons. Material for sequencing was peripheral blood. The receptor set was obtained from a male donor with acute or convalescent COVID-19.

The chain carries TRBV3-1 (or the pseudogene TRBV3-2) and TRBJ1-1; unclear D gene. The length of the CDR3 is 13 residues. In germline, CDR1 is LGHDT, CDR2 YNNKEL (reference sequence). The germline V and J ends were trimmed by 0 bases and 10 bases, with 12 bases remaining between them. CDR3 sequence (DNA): TGTGCCAGCAGCCAAGATGAGAGGGCTCGAGCTTTCTTT. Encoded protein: CASSQDERARAFF.

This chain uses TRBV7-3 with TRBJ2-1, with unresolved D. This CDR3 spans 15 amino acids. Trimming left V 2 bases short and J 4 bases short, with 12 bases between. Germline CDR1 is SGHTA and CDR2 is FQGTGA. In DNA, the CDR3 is TGTGCCAGCAGCTTATTTGGTGGCAGTTACAATGAGCAGTTCTTC. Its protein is CASSLFGGSYNEQFF.

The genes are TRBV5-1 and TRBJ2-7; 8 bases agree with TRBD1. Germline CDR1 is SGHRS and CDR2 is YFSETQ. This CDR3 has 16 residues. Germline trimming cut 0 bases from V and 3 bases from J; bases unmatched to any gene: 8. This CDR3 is CASSLAFGQGSYEQYF. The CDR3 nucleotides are TGCGCCAGCAGCTTGGCCTTTGGACAGGGAAGCTACGAGCAGTACTTC.

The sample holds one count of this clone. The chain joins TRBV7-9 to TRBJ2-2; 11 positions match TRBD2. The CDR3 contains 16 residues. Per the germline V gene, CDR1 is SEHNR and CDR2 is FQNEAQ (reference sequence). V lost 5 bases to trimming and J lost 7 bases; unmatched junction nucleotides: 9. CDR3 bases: TGTGCCAGCAGCGGAAAACTAGCGGGGGCAGTCGGGGAGCTGTTTTTT. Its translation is CASSGKLAGAVGELFF.

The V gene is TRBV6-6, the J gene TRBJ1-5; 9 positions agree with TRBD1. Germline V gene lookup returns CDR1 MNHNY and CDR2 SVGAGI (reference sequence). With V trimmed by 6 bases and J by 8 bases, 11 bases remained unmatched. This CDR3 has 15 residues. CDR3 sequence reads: CASRASGTGSEPQHF. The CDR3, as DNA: TGTGCCAGCAGAGCATCCGGGACAGGGAGTGAGCCCCAGCATTTT.

CDR3 in DNA: TGTGCCAGCAGTAACCCGGGACAAACCTACGAGCAGTACTTC. Its translation is CASSNPGQTYEQYF. The chain has TRBV2 and TRBJ2-7, with D tentatively TRBD1 (6 bases). The CDR3 contains 14 residues. Germline V gene lookup returns CDR1 SNHLY and CDR2 FYNNEI. Trimming removed 5 bases from V and 2 bases from J, with 13 bases in between.

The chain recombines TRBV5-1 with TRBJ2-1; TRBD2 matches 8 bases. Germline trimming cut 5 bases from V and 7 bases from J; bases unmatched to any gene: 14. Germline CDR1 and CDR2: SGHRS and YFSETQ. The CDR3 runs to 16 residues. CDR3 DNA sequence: TGCGCCAGCAGGACGACTAGCGCGGGTGCTGTTAATGAGCAGTTCTTC. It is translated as CASRTTSAGAVNEQFF.

This CDR3 is CASSRRGQGAETQYF. The CDR3 DNA reads as TGTGCCAGCAGCCGTAGGGGACAGGGGGCAGAGACCCAGTACTTC. The rearrangement links TRBV27 to TRBJ2-5; 12 bases align to TRBD1. The germline V gene has CDR1 MNHEY and CDR2 SMNVEV (reference sequence). V gave up 6 bases and J gave up 4 bases; unmatched junction bases: 6. This CDR3 has 15 amino acids.

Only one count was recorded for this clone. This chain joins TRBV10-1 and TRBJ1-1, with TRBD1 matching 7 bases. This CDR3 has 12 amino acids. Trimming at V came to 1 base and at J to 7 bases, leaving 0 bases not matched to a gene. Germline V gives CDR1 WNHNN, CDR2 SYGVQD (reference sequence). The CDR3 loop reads CASSEWDSEAFF. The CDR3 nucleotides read TGCGCCAGCAGTGAGTGGGACAGTGAAGCTTTCTTT.

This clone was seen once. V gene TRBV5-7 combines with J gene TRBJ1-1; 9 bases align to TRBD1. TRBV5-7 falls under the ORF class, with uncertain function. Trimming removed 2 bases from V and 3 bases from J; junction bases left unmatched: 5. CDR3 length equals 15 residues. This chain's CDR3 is CASSFYRGQDTEAFF. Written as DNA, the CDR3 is TGTGCCAGCAGCTTTTACAGGGGGCAAGACACTGAAGCTTTCTTT.

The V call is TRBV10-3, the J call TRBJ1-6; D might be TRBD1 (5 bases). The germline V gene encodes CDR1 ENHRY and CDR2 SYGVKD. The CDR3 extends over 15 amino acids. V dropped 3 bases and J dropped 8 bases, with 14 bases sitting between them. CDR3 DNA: TGTGCCATCAGTGAACAGGCCCCGACGGATTCACCCCTCCACTTT. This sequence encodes CAISEQAPTDSPLHF.

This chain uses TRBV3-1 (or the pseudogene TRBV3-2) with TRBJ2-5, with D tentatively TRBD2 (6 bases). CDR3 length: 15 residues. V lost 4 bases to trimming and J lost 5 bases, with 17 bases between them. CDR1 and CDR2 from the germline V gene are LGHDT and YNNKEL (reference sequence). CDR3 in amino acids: CASSPDLGGQETQYF. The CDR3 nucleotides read TGTGCCAGCAGCCCCGACTTGGGGGGTCAGGAGACCCAGTACTTC.

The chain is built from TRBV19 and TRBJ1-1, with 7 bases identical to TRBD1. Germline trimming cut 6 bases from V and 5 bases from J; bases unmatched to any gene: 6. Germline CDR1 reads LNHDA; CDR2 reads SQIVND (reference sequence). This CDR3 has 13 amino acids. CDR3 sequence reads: CASSPTGWTEAFF. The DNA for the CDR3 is TGTGCCAGTAGCCCGACAGGGTGGACTGAAGCTTTCTTT.

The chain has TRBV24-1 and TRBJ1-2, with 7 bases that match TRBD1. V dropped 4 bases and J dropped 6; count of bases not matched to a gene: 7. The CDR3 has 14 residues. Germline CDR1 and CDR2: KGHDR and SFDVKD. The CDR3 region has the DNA TGTGCCACCAGTGAGGGGCAGGGGGTAAATGGCTACACCTTC. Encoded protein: CATSEGQGVNGYTF.

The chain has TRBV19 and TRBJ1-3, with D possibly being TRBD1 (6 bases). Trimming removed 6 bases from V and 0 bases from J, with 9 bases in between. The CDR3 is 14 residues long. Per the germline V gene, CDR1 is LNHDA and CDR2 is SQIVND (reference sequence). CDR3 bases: TGTGCCAGTAGCAGGGGCCACTCTGGAAACACCATATATTTT. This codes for CASSRGHSGNTIYF.

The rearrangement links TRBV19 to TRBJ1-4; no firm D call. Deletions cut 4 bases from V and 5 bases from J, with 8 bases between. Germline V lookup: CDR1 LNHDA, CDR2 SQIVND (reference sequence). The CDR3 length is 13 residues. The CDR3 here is CASSTFRNEKLFF. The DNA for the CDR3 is TGTGCCAGTAGTACATTCAGGAATGAAAAACTGTTTTTT.

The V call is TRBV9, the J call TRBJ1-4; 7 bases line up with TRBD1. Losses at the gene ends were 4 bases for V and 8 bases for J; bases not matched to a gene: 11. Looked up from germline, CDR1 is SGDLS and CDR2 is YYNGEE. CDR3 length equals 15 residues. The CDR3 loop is CASSTAQGVREKLFF. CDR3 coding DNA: TGTGCCAGCAGCACTGCCCAGGGGGTTCGCGAAAAACTGTTTTTT.

This chain's CDR3 is CASSLSAGQGYGYTF. The CDR3 bases are TGTGCCAGCAGTTTATCGGCGGGACAGGGATATGGCTACACCTTC. The chain has TRBV28 and TRBJ1-2; the match to TRBD1 covers 9 bases. V trimming: 1 base; J trimming: 5 bases; junction bases outside the gene matches: 5. Germline V CDR1 and CDR2: MDHEN, SYDVKM. The CDR3 is 15 residues long.

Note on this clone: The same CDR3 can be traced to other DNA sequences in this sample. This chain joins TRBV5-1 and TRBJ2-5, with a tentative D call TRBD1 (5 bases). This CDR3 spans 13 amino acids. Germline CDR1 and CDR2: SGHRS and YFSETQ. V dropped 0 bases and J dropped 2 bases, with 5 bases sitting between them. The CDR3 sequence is CASSLDRQETQYF. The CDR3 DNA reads TGCGCCAGCAGCTTGGACAGGCAAGAGACCCAGTACTTC.

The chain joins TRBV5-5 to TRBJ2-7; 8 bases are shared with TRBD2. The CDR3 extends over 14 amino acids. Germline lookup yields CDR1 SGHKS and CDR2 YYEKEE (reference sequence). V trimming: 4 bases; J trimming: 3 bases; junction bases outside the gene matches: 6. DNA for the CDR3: TGTGCCAGCAGCCCGGGACTAGTTCTCTACGAGCAGTACTTC. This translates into CASSPGLVLYEQYF.

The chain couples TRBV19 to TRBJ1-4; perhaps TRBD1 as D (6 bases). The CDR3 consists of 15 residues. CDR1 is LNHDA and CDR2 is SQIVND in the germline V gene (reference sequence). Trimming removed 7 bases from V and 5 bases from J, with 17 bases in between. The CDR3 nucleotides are TGTGCCAGTACCCCGCGGACAGACGGGAATGAAAAACTGTTTTTT. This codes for CASTPRTDGNEKLFF. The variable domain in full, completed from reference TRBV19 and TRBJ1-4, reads DGGITQSPKYLFRKEGQNVTLSCEQNLNHDAMYWYRQDPGQGLRLIYYSQIVNDFQKGDIAEGYSVSREKKESFPLTVTSAQKNPTAFYLCASTPRTDGNEKLFFGSGTQLSVL.

The CDR3 sequence: CASSPTAVIGNTIYF. For the CDR3, the DNA is TGTGCCAGCAGCCCCACAGCTGTTATCGGAAACACCATATATTTT. The chain recombines TRBV3-1 (or the pseudogene TRBV3-2) with TRBJ1-3; D is ambiguous. The CDR3 has 15 residues. Germline CDR1 is LGHDT and CDR2 is YNNKEL (reference sequence). V dropped 4 bases and J dropped 4 bases, with 14 bases sitting between them.

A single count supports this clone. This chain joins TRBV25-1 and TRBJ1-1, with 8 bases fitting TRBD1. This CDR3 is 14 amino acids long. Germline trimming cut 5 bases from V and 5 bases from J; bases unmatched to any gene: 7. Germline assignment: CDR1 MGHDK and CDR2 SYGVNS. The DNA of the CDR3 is TGTGCCAGCAGTAGGGGGACAGGCGGTACTGAAGCTTTCTTT. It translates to CASSRGTGGTEAFF.

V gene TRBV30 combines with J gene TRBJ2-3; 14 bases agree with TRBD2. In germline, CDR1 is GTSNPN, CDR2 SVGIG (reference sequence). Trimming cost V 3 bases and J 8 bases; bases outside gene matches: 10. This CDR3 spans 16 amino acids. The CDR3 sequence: CAWSAGLAGGIGTQYF. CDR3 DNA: TGTGCCTGGAGCGCCGGACTAGCGGGGGGTATTGGTACGCAGTATTTT.

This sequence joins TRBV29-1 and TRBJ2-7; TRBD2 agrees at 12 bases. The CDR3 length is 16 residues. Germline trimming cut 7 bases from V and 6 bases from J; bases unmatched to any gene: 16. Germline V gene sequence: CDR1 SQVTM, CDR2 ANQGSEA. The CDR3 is CSESPGLAGDCGEQYF. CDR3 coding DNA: TGCAGCGAGAGTCCGGGACTAGCGGGCGATTGCGGCGAGCAGTACTTC.

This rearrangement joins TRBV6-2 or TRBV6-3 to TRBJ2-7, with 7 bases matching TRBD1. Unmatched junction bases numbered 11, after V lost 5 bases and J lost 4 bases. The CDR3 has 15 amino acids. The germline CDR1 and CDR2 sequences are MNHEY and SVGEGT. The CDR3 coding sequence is TGTGCCAGCAGTACTGGGCCGGGACAGATATACGAGCAGTACTTC. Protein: CASSTGPGQIYEQYF.

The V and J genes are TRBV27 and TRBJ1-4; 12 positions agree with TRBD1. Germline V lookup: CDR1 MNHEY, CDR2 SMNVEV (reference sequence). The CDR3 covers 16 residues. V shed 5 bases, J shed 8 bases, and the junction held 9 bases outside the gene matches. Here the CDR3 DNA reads TGTGCCAGCAGTCCCGGGACAGGGGGCGGTAGAGAAAAACTGTTTTTT. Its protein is CASSPGTGGGREKLFF.

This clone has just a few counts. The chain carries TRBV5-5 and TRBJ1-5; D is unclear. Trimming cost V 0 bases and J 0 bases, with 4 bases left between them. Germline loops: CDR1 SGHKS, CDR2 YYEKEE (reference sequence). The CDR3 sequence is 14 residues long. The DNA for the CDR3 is TGTGCCAGCAGCTTGGCCCATAGCAATCAGCCCCAGCATTTT. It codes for CASSLAHSNQPQHF.

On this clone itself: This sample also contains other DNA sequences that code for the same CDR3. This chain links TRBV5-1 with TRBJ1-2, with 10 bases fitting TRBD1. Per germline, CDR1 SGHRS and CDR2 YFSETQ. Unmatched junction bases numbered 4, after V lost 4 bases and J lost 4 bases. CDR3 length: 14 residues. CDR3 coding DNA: TGCGCCAGCAGCCTGGGACAGGGGTTCTATGGCTACACCTTC. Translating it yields CASSLGQGFYGYTF.